The 28 T cell receptor beta chains below all came from one sample that was sequenced in a study of response to subunit inactivated influenza vaccine. Using its own MiXCR run on the RT-PCR reads, TCRdb lists one record per CDR3 protein. The sample holds approximately 700,000 distinct CDR3 sequences; about 15% are singletons and the top ten take less than 9%. The source material was PBMCs from blood, sampled around 15 days before vaccination. The receptor source for this set is a man aged 45-60 years who received an inactivated influenza vaccine.

J is TRBJ2-6 and V is TRBV7-8; D is ambiguous. The CDR3 sequence is 16 residues long. The V end lost 1 base, the J end lost 0 bases, and 7 bases lay between the germline ends. Germline-derived CDR1 and CDR2 are SGHVS and FQNEAQ. The CDR3 region is CASSLGSVSGANVLTF. For the CDR3, the DNA is TGTGCCAGCAGCTTAGGGTCCGTCTCTGGGGCCAACGTCCTGACTTTC.

The chain is built from TRBV9 and TRBJ1-2; D is undetermined. The V gene's germline CDR1 is SGDLS and CDR2 YYNGEE. The V end lost 2 bases, the J end lost 6 bases, and 8 bases lay between the germline ends. There are 12 residues in the CDR3. The chain's CDR3 is CASSVGYDGYTF. CDR3 DNA sequence: TGTGCCAGCAGCGTCGGTTACGATGGCTACACCTTC.

This sequence joins TRBV2 and TRBJ2-3, with D maybe TRBD1 (5 bases). The CDR3 length is 15 residues. V gave up 7 bases and J gave up 1 base, with 15 bases separating them. The germline V gene has CDR1 SNHLY and CDR2 FYNNEI. CDR3 protein: CASTVDSLRTDTQYF. The CDR3 region has the DNA TGTGCCAGCACCGTAGACAGTCTGCGCACAGATACGCAGTATTTT.

This clonotype was seen only a few times. The chain has TRBV19 and TRBJ1-5; D remains unclear. V shed 1 base and J shed 2 bases, with 6 bases lying between them. Per the germline V gene, CDR1 is LNHDA and CDR2 is SQIVND (reference sequence). The CDR3 contains 14 residues. In DNA form, the CDR3 reads TGTGCCAGTAGTATAGGGCAGCGCAATCAGCCCCAGCATTTT. Protein: CASSIGQRNQPQHF.

The rearrangement uses TRBV15 and TRBJ2-1, with a tentative D call TRBD1 (6 bases). In germline, CDR1 is LNHNV, CDR2 YYDKDF (reference sequence). This CDR3 has 14 amino acids. The V gene lost 7 bases and the J gene lost 4 bases, with 14 bases spanning the gap. The CDR3 DNA is TGTGCCACCAAATCCGGGACACTATACAATGAGCAGTTCTTC. Translation: CATKSGTLYNEQFF.

The chain employs TRBV20-1 and TRBJ2-5; D is perhaps TRBD1 or TRBD2 (5 bases each). The CDR3 extends over 11 amino acids. Per germline, CDR1 DFQATT and CDR2 SNEGSKA (reference sequence). The V end was cut by 6 bases, the J end by 4 bases, with 9 bases between. The CDR3 DNA is TGCAGTGCCGAGGGGTTAGAGACCCAGTACTTC. Amino acids: CSAEGLETQYF.

The V and J genes are TRBV4-2 and TRBJ2-7, with 12 bases that match TRBD2. V was clipped by 2 bases and J by 0 bases; unmatched bases: 11. Germline CDR1 reads LGHNA; CDR2 reads YNFKEQ. The CDR3 sequence is 19 residues long. The CDR3 nucleotides are TGTGCCAGCAGCCAACTGGTGACTAGCGGGGGTCCTACCTCCTACGAGCAGTACTTC. Translation gives CASSQLVTSGGPTSYEQYF.

This chain joins TRBV18 and TRBJ2-7, with a weak D call TRBD2 (6 bases). The CDR3 covers 12 residues. Germline values: CDR1 KGHSH, CDR2 LQKENI. The CDR3, as DNA: TGTGCAGCCGGGACTGAAGCCTACGAGCAGTACTTC. It codes for CAAGTEAYEQYF.

This sequence joins TRBV6-2 or TRBV6-3 and TRBJ2-2; D uncertain. V was shortened by 6 bases and J by 6 bases, with 11 bases between the two germline ends. Germline lookup yields CDR1 MNHEY and CDR2 SVGEGT. The CDR3 runs to 13 residues. The CDR3, as DNA: TGTGCCAGCAGCCACGGGCTTTCCGGGGAGCTGTTTTTT. This gives the protein CASSHGLSGELFF.

V usage is TRBV3-1 and J usage is TRBJ2-5, with D tentatively TRBD2 (7 bases). Trimming took off 7 bases at V and 4 bases at J, with 13 bases between the two ends. The CDR3 length is 13 residues. CDR1 LGHDT and CDR2 YNNKEL come from the germline V gene (reference sequence). The CDR3 region is CASKRGGTETQYF. The CDR3 region has the DNA TGTGCCAGCAAGAGGGGGGGCACAGAGACCCAGTACTTC.

This clonotype has ten or more counts. The junction departs from the called germline gene at one end, perhaps through a read error. The chain carries TRBV5-1 and TRBJ1-6; 7 bases are a match to TRBD1. The CDR3 runs to 14 residues. Per the germline V gene, CDR1 is SGHRS and CDR2 is YFSETQ. Here the CDR3 reads CASSPGQVNSPLHF. CDR3 nucleotide sequence: TGTGCCAGCAGCCCAGGACAGGTTAATTCACCCCTCCACTTT.

This clonotype was picked up a small number of times. The gene calls are TRBV5-6 and TRBJ2-2, with TRBD2 identical over 11 bases. The germline CDR1 and CDR2 sequences are SGHDT and YYEEEE. The V gene end was trimmed by 0 bases and the J gene end by 7 bases; junction bases not matched to a gene: 5. This CDR3 spans 16 amino acids. This CDR3 is CASSLELAGVLGELFF. The CDR3 DNA follows: TGTGCCAGCAGCTTGGAACTAGCGGGAGTTCTCGGGGAGCTGTTTTTT. The variable domain in full, with the rest retrieved from reference TRBV5-6 and TRBJ2-2, is DAGVTQSPTHLIKTRGQQVTLRCSPKSGHDTVSWYQQALGQGPQFIFQYYEEEERQRGNFPDRFSGHQFPNYSSELNVNALLLGDSALYLCASSLELAGVLGELFFGEGSRLTVL.

This clonotype turned up a few times. V is TRBV6-1 and J is TRBJ2-4; maybe TRBD1 (5 bases). The germline V gene encodes CDR1 MNHNS and CDR2 SASEGT. This CDR3 has 13 amino acids. V was pared by 6 bases and J by 8 bases, with 14 bases between. CDR3 bases: TGTGCCAGCAGGGACACAAGCATGGACATTCAGTACTTC. The encoded protein is CASRDTSMDIQYF.

This clonotype was observed a few times. V usage is TRBV7-8 and J usage is TRBJ2-2; D remains unclear. Trimming took off 0 bases at V and 1 base at J, with 6 bases between the two ends. This CDR3 has 15 residues. Per germline, CDR1 SGHVS and CDR2 FQNEAQ. CDR3 sequence reads: CASSLARMNTGELFF. The CDR3 DNA is TGTGCCAGCAGCTTAGCGCGGATGAACACCGGGGAGCTGTTTTTT. Full variable domain (remainder filled in from reference TRBV7-8 and TRBJ2-2): GAGVSQSPRYKVAKRGQDVALRCDPISGHVSLFWYQQALGQGPEFLTYFQNEAQLDKSGLPSDRFFAERPEGSVSTLKIQRTQQEDSAVYLCASSLARMNTGELFFGEGSRLTVL.

This clonotype has just a few counts. The chain carries TRBV4-2 and TRBJ2-7, with 7 bases identical to TRBD1. The length of the CDR3 is 14 residues. Trimming at V came to 6 bases and at J to 5 bases, leaving 10 bases not matched to a gene. In germline, CDR1 is LGHNA, CDR2 YNFKEQ. The CDR3 region has the DNA TGTGCCAGCAGTCTACGGACAGGAGGCCACGAGCAGTACTTC. This translates into CASSLRTGGHEQYF.

Only a few counts were recorded for this clonotype. The chain couples TRBV20-1 to TRBJ2-1, with TRBD1 matching 10 bases. The junction had 11 bases not matched to a gene; V was cut back by 6 bases and J by 0 bases. The CDR3 contains 17 residues. From germline, CDR1 is DFQATT and CDR2 SNEGSKA (reference sequence). The CDR3 bases are TGCAGTGCAGACGGACAGGGGGTGAGGGGCTCCTACAATGAGCAGTTCTTC. Encoded protein: CSADGQGVRGSYNEQFF.

This clonotype showed up just a few times. The rearrangement links TRBV7-2 to TRBJ2-1; no reliable D call. Per germline, CDR1 SGHTA and CDR2 FQGNSA. There are 13 residues in the CDR3. V lost 2 bases and J lost 7, with 9 bases in between. For the CDR3, the DNA is TGTGCCAGCAGCTTACCCAGTCAGAATGAGCAGTTCTTC. The encoded protein is CASSLPSQNEQFF. Filled out from reference TRBV7-2 and TRBJ2-1, the complete variable domain reads GAGVSQSPSNKVTEKGKDVELRCDPISGHTALYWYRQSLGQGLEFLIYFQGNSAPDKSGLPSDRFSAERTGGSVSTLTIQRTQQEDSAVYLCASSLPSQNEQFFGPGTRLTVL.

The V gene is TRBV2, the J gene TRBJ1-1; 7 nucleotides match TRBD1. Germline lookup yields CDR1 SNHLY and CDR2 FYNNEI. The CDR3 is 15 amino acids. Trimming at V came to 7 bases and at J to 5 bases, leaving 13 bases not matched to a gene. CDR3 sequence (DNA): TGTGCCAGCACCCATCAAAGACAGGGTGGAACTGAAGCTTTCTTT. Its protein is CASTHQRQGGTEAFF.

This clonotype was recorded a few times. The gene calls are TRBV20-1 and TRBJ2-2; tentative D call: TRBD1 (6 bases). The length of the CDR3 is 13 residues. Germline V gene data show CDR1 as DFQATT and CDR2 as SNEGSKA (reference sequence). Trimming pared 3 bases from V and 7 bases from J, leaving 12 bases between. Here the CDR3 reads CSASSRGFGELFF. The CDR3 region has the DNA TGCAGTGCTAGTTCCAGGGGATTCGGGGAGCTGTTTTTT.

This clonotype appeared a few times. V gene TRBV20-1 combines with J gene TRBJ2-7; no firm D call. V lost 6 bases, J lost 2 bases, and 14 bases lay in between. The V gene's germline CDR1 is DFQATT and CDR2 SNEGSKA (reference sequence). The CDR3 has 13 amino acids. CDR3 protein: CSAAPETAYEQYF. The CDR3 bases are TGCAGTGCCGCGCCGGAGACGGCCTACGAGCAGTACTTC.

In its sample, this clonotype was seen a few times. The rearrangement joins TRBV5-1 to TRBJ2-1; 12 nucleotides line up with TRBD2. CDR1 and CDR2 (germline): SGHRS, YFSETQ. This CDR3 contains 15 residues. V lost 4 bases to trimming and J lost 7 bases; unmatched junction nucleotides: 6. The CDR3 DNA reads as TGCGCCAGCAGCATACTAGCGGGGGGTAATAATGAGCAGTTCTTC. Its protein is CASSILAGGNNEQFF.

J is TRBJ2-7 and V is TRBV5-4; the match to TRBD1 covers 12 bases. V shed 4 bases, J shed 5 bases, and the junction held 7 bases outside the gene matches. The germline CDR1 and CDR2 sequences are SGHNT and YYREEE (reference sequence). The CDR3 covers 15 residues. The CDR3 is CASSPRDRGPHEQYF. In nucleotides, the CDR3 is TGTGCCAGCAGCCCCCGGGACAGGGGGCCCCACGAGCAGTACTTC. The full variable domain, completed using reference TRBV5-4 and TRBJ2-7, is ETGVTQSPTHLIKTRGQQVTLRCSSQSGHNTVSWYQQALGQGPQFIFQYYREEENGRGNFPPRFSGLQFPNYSSELNVNALELDDSALYLCASSPRDRGPHEQYFGPGTRLTVT.

This clonotype was detected a few times. This sequence joins TRBV28 and TRBJ2-7; 10 bases fit TRBD1. V shed 6 bases, J shed 7 bases, and the junction held 9 bases outside the gene matches. The CDR3 runs to 14 residues. Germline assignment: CDR1 MDHEN and CDR2 SYDVKM. The CDR3 here is CASRTGGASREQYF. CDR3 nucleotide sequence: TGTGCCAGCAGGACAGGGGGCGCATCGAGGGAGCAGTACTTC.

The rearrangement links TRBV7-2 to TRBJ2-5; 9 nucleotides align to TRBD2. The germline gives CDR1 SGHTA, CDR2 FQGNSA. This CDR3 comprises 15 residues. Germline trimming cut 4 bases from V and 0 bases from J; bases unmatched to any gene: 3. The DNA for the CDR3 is TGTGCCAGCAGCTCTAGCGGGAAGTACCAAGAGACCCAGTACTTC. This codes for CASSSSGKYQETQYF.

There are a few counts of this clonotype. The chain carries TRBV2 and TRBJ2-7; TRBD2 matches at 10 bases. Germline V gene data show CDR1 as SNHLY and CDR2 as FYNNEI. The V and J ends lost 5 bases and 0 bases, in that order; junction bases with no gene match: 4. The CDR3 extends over 15 amino acids. CDR3 residues: CASSYPSGSSYEQYF. In DNA form, the CDR3 reads TGTGCCAGCAGTTACCCTAGCGGGAGCTCCTACGAGCAGTACTTC.

The chain uses TRBV14 and TRBJ2-1, with TRBD2 matching 8 bases. This CDR3 region has 14 residues. V gave up 4 bases and J gave up 9 bases; unmatched junction bases: 8. CDR1 is SGHDN, CDR2 FVKESK, per germline. The CDR3 loop reads CASSPIAGSLEQFF. The CDR3 DNA sequence: TGTGCCAGCAGCCCTATAGCGGGATCTCTTGAGCAGTTCTTC.

The rearrangement uses TRBV19 and TRBJ1-3, with D unresolved. Per the germline V gene, CDR1 is LNHDA and CDR2 is SQIVND (reference sequence). This CDR3 has 15 amino acids. Trimming stripped 4 bases from V and 0 bases from J, with 10 bases between. Here the CDR3 reads CASSTGSNSGNTIYF. DNA of the CDR3: TGTGCCAGTAGTACCGGGTCGAACTCTGGAAACACCATATATTTT.

The table lists this clonotype with a few counts. J is TRBJ2-5 and V is TRBV28; 7 bases are a match to TRBD1. V shed 7 bases, J shed 4 bases, and the junction held 6 bases outside the gene matches. The CDR3 totals 13 residues. The germline CDR1 and CDR2 sequences are MDHEN and SYDVKM. The CDR3 region has the DNA TGTGCCAGCAACCCGACAGGGCGAGAGACCCAGTACTTC. This encodes CASNPTGRETQYF.